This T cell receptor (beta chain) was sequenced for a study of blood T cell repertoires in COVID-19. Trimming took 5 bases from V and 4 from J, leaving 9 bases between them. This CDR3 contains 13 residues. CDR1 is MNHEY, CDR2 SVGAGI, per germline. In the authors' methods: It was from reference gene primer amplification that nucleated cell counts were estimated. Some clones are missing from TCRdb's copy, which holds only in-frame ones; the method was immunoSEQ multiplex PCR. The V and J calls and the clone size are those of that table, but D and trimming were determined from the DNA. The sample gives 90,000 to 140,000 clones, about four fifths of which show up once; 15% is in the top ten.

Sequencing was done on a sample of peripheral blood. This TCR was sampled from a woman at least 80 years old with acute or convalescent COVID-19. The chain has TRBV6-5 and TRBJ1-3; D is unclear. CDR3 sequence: CASSTEYGNTIYF. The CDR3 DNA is TGTGCCAGCAGTACGGAGTACGGAAACACCATATATTTT.